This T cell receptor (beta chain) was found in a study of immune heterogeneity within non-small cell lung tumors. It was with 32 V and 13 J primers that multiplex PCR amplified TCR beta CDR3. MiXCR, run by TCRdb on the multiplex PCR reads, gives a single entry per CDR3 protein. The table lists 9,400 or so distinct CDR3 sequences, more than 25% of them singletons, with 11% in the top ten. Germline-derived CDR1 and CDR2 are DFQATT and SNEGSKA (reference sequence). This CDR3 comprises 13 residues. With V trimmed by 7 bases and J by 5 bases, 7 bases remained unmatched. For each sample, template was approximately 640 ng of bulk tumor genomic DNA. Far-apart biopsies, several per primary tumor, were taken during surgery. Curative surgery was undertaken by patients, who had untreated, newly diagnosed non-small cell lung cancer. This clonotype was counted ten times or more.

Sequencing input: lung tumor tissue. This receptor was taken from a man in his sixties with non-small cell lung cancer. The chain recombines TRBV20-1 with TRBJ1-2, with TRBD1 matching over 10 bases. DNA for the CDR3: TGCAGTGGACAGACAGGGGGCGGGTATGGCTACACCTTC. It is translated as CSGQTGGGYGYTF.